Below are 4 T cell receptor beta chains sequenced from a single sample in a study of CXCR3-negative and CXCR3-positive naive CD8 T cells. General study results and limits: CXCR3-positive naive cells carried more hydrophobic TRB CDR3s than CXCR3-negative naive cells did.

UMI-tagged TRB cDNA libraries were built via 5' RACE. TCRdb reanalyzed the 5' RACE reads and collapses them to one entry per CDR3 protein, without DNA. This sample's table reports about 92,000 distinct CDR3 sequences. Their cognate antigens are unknown. What was sequenced was naive CXCR3+ CD8+ T cells from blood. Sample subset: CD45RO-CCR7+CD27+CD95- naive CD8+ T cells expressing CXCR3 (TNR3+). These receptors were taken from a human donor in good health. Some clones in this sample may be carry-over from other donors' samples.

V and J are TRBV28 and TRBJ2-5; without DNA, the TCRdb call of TRBD1 cannot be checked. Germline V gives CDR1 MDHEN, CDR2 SYDVKM. The CDR3 spans 18 residues. The CDR3 sequence: CASSLYYGRQGDQETQYF.

The V gene is TRBV28, the J gene TRBJ1-4; the D call of TRBD1 rests on TCRdb alone, since no DNA is present to check it. The CDR3 extends over 15 amino acids. CDR1 MDHEN and CDR2 SYDVKM come from the germline V gene. CDR3 amino acids: CASSPGQGAYEKLFF.

The V call is TRBV19, the J call TRBJ1-2. Germline V gene lookup returns CDR1 LNHDA and CDR2 SQIVND (reference sequence). This CDR3 is built from 16 residues. The CDR3 reads CASSIGSSGLGRGYTF. Filled out from reference TRBV19 and TRBJ1-2, the complete variable domain reads DGGITQSPKYLFRKEGQNVTLSCEQNLNHDAMYWYRQDPGQGLRLIYYSQIVNDFQKGDIAEGYSVSREKKESFPLTVTSAQKNPTAFYLCASSIGSSGLGRGYTFGSGTRLTVV.

V and J are TRBV29-1 and TRBJ2-2; the D call from TCRdb, TRBD1, cannot be confirmed without DNA. Germline V lookup: CDR1 SQVTM, CDR2 ANQGSEA. The CDR3 spans 12 residues. This CDR3 is CSVDRGTGELFF.